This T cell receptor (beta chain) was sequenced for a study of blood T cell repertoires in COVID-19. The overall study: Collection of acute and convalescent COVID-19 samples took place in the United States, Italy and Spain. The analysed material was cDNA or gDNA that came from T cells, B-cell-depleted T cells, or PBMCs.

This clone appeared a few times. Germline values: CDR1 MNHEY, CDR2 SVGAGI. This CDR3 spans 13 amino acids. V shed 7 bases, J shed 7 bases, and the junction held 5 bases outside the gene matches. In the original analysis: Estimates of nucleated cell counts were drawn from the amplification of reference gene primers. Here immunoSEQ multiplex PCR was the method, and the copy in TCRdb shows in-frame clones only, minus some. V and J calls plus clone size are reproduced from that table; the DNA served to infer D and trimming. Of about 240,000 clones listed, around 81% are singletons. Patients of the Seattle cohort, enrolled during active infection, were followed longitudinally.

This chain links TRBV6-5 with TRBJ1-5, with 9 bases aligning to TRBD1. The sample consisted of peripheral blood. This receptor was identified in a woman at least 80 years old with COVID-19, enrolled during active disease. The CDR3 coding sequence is TGTGCCAGCACTGGACAGGGGAACCAGCCCCAGCATTTT. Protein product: CASTGQGNQPQHF.